Presented here are 23 T cell receptor beta chains from one specimen sequenced in a study of technical replicates of blood from several donors. The repertoire was sequenced with immunoSEQ multiplex PCR; TCRdb's copy has only in-frame clones and lacks some. Of 55,000 to 75,000 clones in the sample, roughly nine tenths were seen once. Sequenced sample: PBMCs. The receptors originated from a human donor in good health. Some clones in this sample may be carry-over from other donors' samples.

This rearrangement joins TRBV27 to TRBJ1-1; TRBD1 matches 7 bases. Per the germline V gene, CDR1 is MNHEY and CDR2 is SMNVEV (reference sequence). The CDR3 runs to 16 residues. The V segment lost 8 bases and the J segment 4 bases; nucleotides outside the gene matches: 16. The CDR3 sequence: CASHYETLNRGTEAFF. For the CDR3, the DNA is TGTGCCAGCCATTACGAGACCCTCAACAGGGGCACTGAAGCTTTCTTT.

This clone has a single count. The chain uses TRBV19 and TRBJ1-1; 9 nucleotides match TRBD1. V shed 5 bases and J 2 bases; nucleotides not matched to a gene: 3. The CDR3 runs 14 residues. Per germline, CDR1 LNHDA and CDR2 SQIVND (reference sequence). CDR3 DNA sequence: TGTGCCAGTAGTGACAGGGGGGGCAACACTGAAGCTTTCTTT. Translating gives CASSDRGGNTEAFF.

This clone has just a few counts. The chain carries TRBV6-1 and TRBJ1-2, with 7 nucleotides matching TRBD1. Germline V gene sequence: CDR1 MNHNS, CDR2 SASEGT. This CDR3 has 11 amino acids. The CDR3 region is CASQGVYGYTF. The CDR3 DNA sequence: TGTGCGAGCCAGGGGGTGTATGGCTACACCTTC.

With regard to this clone: Other DNA sequences in this sample translate to the same CDR3. The chain uses TRBV18 and TRBJ2-7, with 8 bases identical to TRBD2. Unmatched junction bases numbered 0, after V lost 2 bases and J lost 0 bases. The CDR3 runs to 14 residues. CDR1 and CDR2 (germline): KGHSH, LQKENI. The DNA for the CDR3 is TGTGCCAGCTCACCAACTAGCGGCTCCTACGAGCAGTACTTC. Its translation: CASSPTSGSYEQYF.

V usage is TRBV6-5 and J usage is TRBJ1-6, with D possibly being TRBD1 (5 bases). Germline assignment: CDR1 MNHEY and CDR2 SVGAGI. The CDR3 consists of 15 residues. V was pared by 2 bases and J by 7 bases, with 12 bases between. CDR3: CASSYGRGRNSPLHF. In DNA, the CDR3 is TGTGCCAGCAGTTACGGTAGGGGTCGGAATTCACCCCTCCACTTT.

The chain couples TRBV4-1 to TRBJ1-2; TRBD1 agrees at 7 bases. The CDR3 runs to 13 residues. V lost 0 bases and J lost 8; bases outside the gene matches: 3. In germline, CDR1 is MGHRA, CDR2 YSYEKL. CDR3 sequence: CASSQEGGWGYTF. In DNA form, the CDR3 reads TGCGCCAGCAGCCAAGAAGGGGGCTGGGGCTACACCTTC.

The chain joins TRBV27 to TRBJ2-4; the D gene is possibly TRBD1 (6 bases). The CDR3 sequence is 13 residues long. V dropped 2 bases and J dropped 10 bases, with 12 bases sitting between them. Germline assignment: CDR1 MNHEY and CDR2 SMNVEV (reference sequence). This CDR3 is CASSLGTRGIQYF. The CDR3 DNA reads as TGTGCCAGCAGTTTAGGGACAAGGGGTATTCAGTACTTC.

The V gene is TRBV2, the J gene TRBJ1-1; D might be TRBD1 (6 bases). Trimming pared 4 bases from V and 4 bases from J, leaving 16 bases between. Germline values: CDR1 SNHLY, CDR2 FYNNEI. The length of the CDR3 is 15 residues. The DNA for the CDR3 is TGTGCCAGCAGTGGAGGGGGAAACCGGGGCACTGAAGCTTTCTTT. This codes for CASSGGGNRGTEAFF. The whole variable domain, remainder taken from reference TRBV2 and TRBJ1-1, is EPEVTQTPSHQVTQMGQEVILRCVPISNHLYFYWYRQILGQKVEFLVSFYNNEISEKSEIFDDQFSVERPDGSNFTLKIRSTKLEDSAMYFCASSGGGNRGTEAFFGQGTRLTVV.

This clone came up a few times. J is TRBJ1-6 and V is TRBV6-6, with TRBD1 identical over 10 bases. Germline V gives CDR1 MNHNY, CDR2 SVGAGI (reference sequence). This CDR3 is built from 14 residues. V shed 6 bases and J 9 bases; nucleotides not matched to a gene: 5. This CDR3 is CASRSGQGSSPLHF. In nucleotides, the CDR3 is TGTGCCAGCAGGTCGGGACAGGGGAGTTCACCCCTCCACTTT.

The V gene is TRBV7-6, the J gene TRBJ2-7; TRBD2 is a possible D gene (6 bases). V was clipped by 11 bases and J by 5 bases, with 13 bases between them. This CDR3 is 11 amino acids long. Germline V gives CDR1 SGHVS, CDR2 FNYEAQ. The CDR3 bases are TGTGCCCGGGACTCCCGAGACGAGCAGTACTTC. Protein sequence: CARDSRDEQYF. Complete variable domain (other parts from reference TRBV7-6 and TRBJ2-7): GAGVSQSPRYKVTKRGQDVALRCDPISGHVSLYWYRQALGQGPEFLTYFNYEAQQDKSGLPNDRFSAERPEGSISTLTIQRTEQRDSAMYRCARDSRDEQYFGPGTRLTVT.

This clone was seen more than once but under ten times. The chain joins TRBV6-4 to TRBJ2-1; TRBD2 matches at 7 bases. The CDR3 contains 15 residues. V shed 4 bases, J shed 7 bases, and the junction held 10 bases outside the gene matches. The germline V gene has CDR1 MRHNA and CDR2 SNTAGT. The CDR3 region has the DNA TGTGCCAGCAGTGCTTCTAGCGGAGCGGGTAATGAGCAGTTCTTC. Translated, it gives CASSASSGAGNEQFF.

Only one count was recorded for this clone. The V gene is TRBV21-1, the J gene TRBJ1-6; the DNA was not compared with TRBD1, the D call given in the table. TRBV21-1 is a pseudogene. The CDR3 has 18 residues. The CDR3 DNA reads as TGTGCCAGCATTACATGGGACAGGGTATCGTCCTATAATTCACCCCTCCACTTT. It codes for CASITWDRVSSYNSPLHF.

This clone was counted a single time. This chain connects TRBV27 to TRBJ2-5, with 8 bases aligning to TRBD1. With V trimmed by 5 bases and J by 7 bases, 12 bases remained unmatched. Germline V gives CDR1 MNHEY, CDR2 SMNVEV (reference sequence). The CDR3 is 15 residues long. CDR3 region: CASSAWDRSSRTQYF. Here the CDR3 DNA reads TGTGCCAGCAGTGCGTGGGACAGGTCTTCGAGGACCCAGTACTTC.

This sequence joins TRBV7-6 and TRBJ2-6, with 7 bases that match TRBD1. Trimming removed 5 bases from V and 4 bases from J; junction bases left unmatched: 8. CDR3 size: 16 residues. The germline gives CDR1 SGHVS, CDR2 FNYEAQ. The CDR3 region has the DNA TGTGCCAGCAGCCGACAGGGTTCTATGGGGGCCAACGTCCTGACTTTC. It specifies CASSRQGSMGANVLTF.

The rearrangement links TRBV9 to TRBJ2-7; 11 nucleotides match TRBD2. This CDR3 has 17 amino acids. V lost 1 base, J lost 1 base, and 7 bases stayed unmatched. CDR1 and CDR2 (germline): SGDLS, YYNGEE. The CDR3 DNA sequence: TGTGCCAGCAGCGTAAGCACCGGGACTAGCGGATCCTACGAGCAGTACTTC. Protein product: CASSVSTGTSGSYEQYF.

V usage is TRBV7-9 and J usage is TRBJ2-7; 7 bases line up with TRBD2. The CDR3 is 16 amino acids. V lost 4 bases to trimming and J lost 0 bases; unmatched junction nucleotides: 9. CDR1 is SEHNR and CDR2 is FQNEAQ in the germline V gene (reference sequence). CDR3 amino acids: CASSSDTGLVSYEQYF. The CDR3 nucleotides read TGTGCCAGCAGCTCCGACACCGGACTAGTCTCCTACGAGCAGTACTTC.

The chain combines TRBV13 with TRBJ2-7, with 9 bases identical to TRBD2. The germline CDR1 and CDR2 sequences are PRHDT and FYEKMQ (reference sequence). CDR3 size: 14 residues. Losses at the gene ends were 3 bases for V and 4 bases for J; bases not matched to a gene: 4. The CDR3 region is CASSLGGREYEQYF. CDR3 in DNA: TGTGCCAGCAGCTTGGGCGGGAGGGAGTACGAGCAGTACTTC.

V usage is TRBV7-6 and J usage is TRBJ2-7; 10 bases fit TRBD2. J gave up 3 bases and V 5 bases, and 7 bases lay outside the gene matches. Germline loops: CDR1 SGHVS, CDR2 FNYEAQ. The CDR3 has 15 amino acids. The CDR3: CASSQGTSAFYEQYF. CDR3 nucleotide sequence: TGTGCCAGCAGCCAAGGGACTAGCGCTTTCTACGAGCAGTACTTC.

This clone was seen only a few times. J is TRBJ2-2 and V is TRBV7-9, with D maybe TRBD1 (6 bases). The CDR3 sequence is 15 residues long. CDR1 is SEHNR and CDR2 is FQNEAQ in the germline V gene (reference sequence). Trimming left V 3 bases short and J 7 bases short, with 15 bases between. DNA for the CDR3: TGTGCCAGCAGCTTCTTGGAAGGGGGAGTCGGGGAGCTGTTTTTT. Its translation: CASSFLEGGVGELFF.

The J gene is TRBJ2-7, the V gene TRBV18; 8 bases are shared with TRBD1. CDR1 and CDR2 from the germline V gene are KGHSH and LQKENI. Trimming took 1 base from V and 5 from J; bases not matched to a gene: 7. The CDR3 is made up of 15 amino acids. The CDR3 nucleotides read TGTGCCAGCTCACCACAATTCGGACAGGGAAACGAGCAGTACTTC. Amino acids: CASSPQFGQGNEQYF.

The chain employs TRBV4-3 and TRBJ2-5, with D possibly being TRBD1 (5 bases). Between the trimmed V and J ends, which lost 2 bases and 4 bases, there was a span of 11 bases. Germline V CDR1 and CDR2: LGHNA, YSLEER. This CDR3 region has 14 residues. DNA of the CDR3: TGCGCCAGCAGCCAAAATGAAGGGGCAGAGACCCAGTACTTC. Residues: CASSQNEGAETQYF.

J is TRBJ2-1 and V is TRBV5-4; possibly TRBD1 for D (7 bases). Trimming pared 6 bases from V and 6 bases from J, leaving 19 bases between. Per the germline V gene, CDR1 is SGHNT and CDR2 is YYREEE (reference sequence). The CDR3 has 15 residues. CDR3 sequence reads: CASILDPGGGNEQFF. The CDR3 DNA reads as TGTGCCAGCATCCTGGATCCAGGGGGAGGCAATGAGCAGTTCTTC.

The chain has TRBV4-1 and TRBJ2-7; D may be TRBD2 (6 bases). Germline assignment: CDR1 MGHRA and CDR2 YSYEKL. The CDR3 sequence is 13 residues long. Trimming pared 0 bases from V and 4 bases from J, leaving 7 bases between. The CDR3 bases are TGCGCCAGCAGCCAAGAGGCGGGGTACGAGCAGTACTTC. Residues: CASSQEAGYEQYF.